A selection of T cell receptor beta chains follows, all from one sample in a study of vaccination and CD4 T cells after COVID-19. TCRdb analysed the PCR reads with MiXCR anew, one entry per CDR3 protein. This sample has fewer than 15,000 distinct CDR3 sequences, with 40% to 45% found just once. Their specific antigens are unknown. The sample was CD4+ T cells from blood, cultured in vitro. The source of these receptors is a human donor who had recovered from COVID-19. CDR3s include the opening cysteine and the closing phenylalanine or tryptophan. A D gene is named only where the DNA matches it firmly. Size tells how often a clone was seen (once, few, many) or the class of an expanded clone, and some rows leave it out.

few	-	TRBV25-1	TRBJ1-1	CASSEFGVEAFF	TGTGCCAGCAGTGAATTCGGGGTTGAAGCTTTCTTT
-	TRBD1	TRBV20-1	TRBJ1-5	CSARVSGQSLVGQPQHF	TGCAGTGCTAGAGTGTCGGGACAGTCACTAGTGGGTCAGCCCCAGCATTTT
-	-	TRBV5-1	TRBJ1-1	CASSLLGHTEAFF	TGCGCCAGCAGCTTGTTGGGGCACACTGAAGCTTTCTTT
few	TRBD2	TRBV7-2	TRBJ2-2	CASSGTSGGTGELFF	TGTGCCAGCAGCGGGACTAGCGGGGGCACCGGGGAGCTGTTTTTT
-	TRBD1	TRBV6-1	TRBJ1-2	CASSIDRAYGYTF	TGTGCCAGCAGTATAGACAGGGCATATGGCTACACCTTC
few	-	TRBV20-1	TRBJ1-5	CSASGTSQPQHF	TGCAGTGCTAGTGGGACTAGTCAGCCCCAGCATTTT
-	-	TRBV7-6	TRBJ2-3	CASSLAERGTDTQYF	TGTGCCAGCAGCTTAGCGGAGCGAGGCACAGATACGCAGTATTTT
-	TRBD2	TRBV24-1	TRBJ2-3	CATSDRRLAGLADTQYF	TGTGCCACCAGTGATCGTAGACTAGCGGGGTTGGCAGATACGCAGTATTTT
-	TRBD2	TRBV20-1	TRBJ2-1	CSASGASGKFLEDEQFF	TGCAGTGCTAGTGGGGCTAGCGGGAAGTTTTTAGAGGATGAGCAGTTCTTC
few	-	TRBV7-2	TRBJ1-5	CASSQDKNQPQHF	TGTGCCAGCAGCCAGGACAAAAATCAGCCCCAGCATTTT
-	TRBD1	TRBV5-5	TRBJ1-1	CASSFGDRSSTEAFF	TGTGCCAGCAGCTTCGGGGACAGGTCGTCGACTGAAGCTTTCTTT
once	-	TRBV5-1	TRBJ2-3	CASSLRTGADTQYF	TGCGCCAGCAGTTTGCGGACGGGGGCAGATACGCAGTATTTT
-	-	TRBV7-8	TRBJ2-4	CASSLYRANIQYF	TGTGCCAGCAGCTTATACAGGGCCAACATTCAGTACTTC
few	TRBD2	TRBV6-1	TRBJ2-3	CASSMSGGGTDTQYF	TGTGCCAGCAGTATGAGCGGGGGGGGAACAGATACGCAGTATTTT
medium-sized	-	TRBV30	TRBJ1-1	CAWSAKAGDTEAFF	TGTGCCTGGAGTGCAAAGGCGGGGGACACTGAAGCTTTCTTT
-	TRBD1	TRBV27	TRBJ2-6	CASSPRDRLSGANVLTF	TGTGCCAGCAGTCCTAGGGACAGACTCTCTGGGGCCAACGTCCTGACTTTC
few	-	TRBV6-1	TRBJ1-1	CASSKEGHINTEAFF	TGTGCCAGCAGTAAGGAGGGACACATAAACACTGAAGCTTTCTTT
-	TRBD2	TRBV11-3	TRBJ2-2	CASSSRLAERGELFF	TGTGCCAGCAGCTCGAGACTAGCGGAAAGGGGGGAGCTGTTTTTT
-	TRBD2	TRBV6-5	TRBJ2-2	CASSYSGSGGSASGELFF	TGTGCCAGCAGTTACTCTGGTAGCGGGGGGTCCGCTTCCGGGGAGCTGTTTTTT
few	-	TRBV6-2/TRBV6-3	TRBJ2-5	CASSYPGVRQETQYF	TGTGCCAGCAGTTATCCAGGGGTTCGTCAAGAGACCCAGTACTTC
-	TRBD1	TRBV18	TRBJ2-1	CASSRGQGRLSEQFF	TGTGCCAGCTCACGTGGACAGGGTCGTTTGAGTGAGCAGTTCTTC
-	-	TRBV6-2/TRBV6-3	TRBJ1-5	CASSPTDSGVQPQHF	TGTGCCAGCAGTCCCACGGACAGCGGGGTCCAGCCCCAGCATTTT
-	TRBD1	TRBV12-3/TRBV12-4	TRBJ1-5	CASSSRTGPQHF	TGTGCCAGCAGTTCCCGGACAGGCCCCCAGCATTTT
-	TRBD2	TRBV6-2/TRBV6-3	TRBJ2-1	CASSSRTSRYEQFF	TGTGCCAGCAGTTCCCGGACTAGTCGTTATGAGCAGTTCTTC
-	-	TRBV7-2	TRBJ1-2	CASSLGSGAAWGYTF	TGTGCCAGCAGCTTAGGGTCAGGGGCTGCTTGGGGCTACACCTTC
-	TRBD1	TRBV6-1	TRBJ2-7	CASTMDRAYEQYF	TGTGCCAGCACCATGGACAGGGCCTACGAGCAGTACTTC
-	-	TRBV19	TRBJ1-3	CASSQREIGNTIYF	TGTGCCAGTAGCCAAAGGGAAATTGGAAACACCATATATTTT
-	-	TRBV21-1	TRBJ2-5	CASGKGSHGQGWAQYF	TGTGCCAGCGGCAAAGGTAGTCACGGACAGGGGTGGGCCCAGTACTTC